These T cell receptor beta chains were read from a single sample in a study of early T cells in non-severe SARS-CoV-2 infection. TCRdb re-called the 5' RACE reads with MiXCR, one entry per CDR3 protein. This table has about 60,000 distinct CDR3 sequences, around 5.6% appearing once. The specimen was whole blood. These receptors were obtained from an adult who was a healthcare worker with PCR-confirmed SARS-CoV-2 infection or an uninfected control (not recorded which). The CDR3 runs from the conserved cysteine through the conserved F or W. A D gene is named only where the DNA matches it firmly. Some rows have no size entry. The others give once, few or many, or a class for an expanded clone.

>many|TRBV10-3|TRBJ2-1|TRBD2
CAIRIGTSGGGNEQFF
TGTGCCATCAGGATCGGGACTAGCGGGGGGGGAAATGAGCAGTTCTTC
>many|TRBV27|TRBJ1-6|-
CASSLAANSPLHF
TGTGCCAGCAGTTTGGCAGCCAATTCACCCCTCCACTTT
>-|TRBV12-3/TRBV12-4|TRBJ1-5|-
CASSFTELQPQHF
TGTGCCAGCAGTTTTACGGAGCTTCAGCCCCAGCATTTT
>-|TRBV19|TRBJ2-1|TRBD2
CASSSGGDYNEQFF
TGTGCCAGTAGTAGCGGGGGTGACTACAATGAGCAGTTCTTC
>-|TRBV5-1|TRBJ2-1|-
CASSGEGSRDEQFF
TGCGCCAGCAGCGGCGAGGGCTCGAGGGATGAGCAGTTCTTC
>many|TRBV6-5|TRBJ2-1|TRBD1
CASSVSGTGRNEQFF
TGTGCCAGCAGTGTCTCCGGGACAGGGCGCAATGAGCAGTTCTTC
>many|TRBV12-3/TRBV12-4|TRBJ2-3|-
CASSSSLGRRDTQYF
TGTGCCAGCAGTTCCTCCCTCGGGCGGAGAGATACGCAGTATTTT
>few|TRBV5-6|TRBJ2-7|-
CASSLAGRIHEQYF
TGTGCCAGCAGCTTGGCAGGTCGGATCCACGAGCAGTACTTC
>many|TRBV7-2|TRBJ1-1|TRBD1
CASSLGTGPMNTEAFF
TGTGCCAGCAGCTTAGGGACAGGTCCCATGAACACTGAAGCTTTCTTT
>many|TRBV14|TRBJ2-7|-
CASSQVRDEQYF
TGTGCCAGCAGCCAAGTTCGGGACGAGCAGTACTTC
>many|TRBV6-4|TRBJ2-3|-
CASSDRATDTQYF
TGTGCCAGCAGTGACAGGGCCACAGATACGCAGTATTTT